Listed below are T cell receptor beta chains from one sample, sequenced in a study of blood T cells in healthy people across ages. TCRdb independently ran MiXCR on the 5' RACE reads; one entry per CDR3 protein. This table has about 830,000 distinct CDR3 sequences, under 80% appearing once. Sample: blood. The receptors were sampled from a young man in good health. Each CDR3 is given with its conserved first and last residue. The D gene is left open where the match is weak. The size field is filled for only some rows; it gives once, few, many or a size class.

clone size	D gene	J gene	V gene	CDR3 DNA	CDR3 protein
.	.	TRBJ2-7	TRBV29-1	TGCAGCGTTGAAGAAGGGACAAAAGACTACGAGCAGTACTTC	CSVEEGTKDYEQYF
.	TRBD1	TRBJ2-5	TRBV7-7	TGTGCTAGCAGCACTCTACAGGGGGATAGAGAGACCCAGTACTTC	CASSTLQGDRETQYF
.	.	TRBJ1-2	TRBV7-2	TGTGCCAGCAGCTTTGAAGGGGGATGGAGCTCAGCTAACTATGGCTACACCTTC	CASSFEGGWSSANYGYTF
few	.	TRBJ2-1	TRBV6-5	TGTGCCAGCAGGACCAACAATGAGCAGTTCTTC	CASRTNNEQFF
.	.	TRBJ2-1	TRBV25-1	TGTGCCAGCAGTTCTTATGAGCAGTTCTTC	CASSSYEQFF
.	TRBD1	TRBJ1-5	TRBV4-2	TGTGCCAGCAGCCAAGAGGATGGACAGGGAAGGGAGCCCCAGCATTTT	CASSQEDGQGREPQHF
.	TRBD1	TRBJ1-2	TRBV5-5	TGTGCCAGCAGCATAACAGGGGAAAGTAGCTATGGCTACACCTTC	CASSITGESSYGYTF
few	.	TRBJ1-2	TRBV7-8	TGTGCCAGCAGCTTAGGGGTTGGGGATCGGGGCTATGGCTACACCTTC	CASSLGVGDRGYGYTF
.	TRBD1	TRBJ2-4	TRBV5-4	TGTGCCAGCAGCAGAGACAGGGGTAAAAACATTCAGTACTTC	CASSRDRGKNIQYF
.	.	TRBJ1-5	TRBV21-1	TGTGCCAGCAGCCCCAGGACTTTACGTGGCAATCAGCCCCAGCATTTT	CASSPRTLRGNQPQHF
.	.	TRBJ1-6	TRBV28	TGTGCCAGCAGTAACCCATCCCACTATAATTCACCCCTCCACTTT	CASSNPSHYNSPLHF
few	TRBD1	TRBJ2-6	TRBV4-3	TGCGCCAGCAGCCAAAATCTTCAGGGGGAATACACTGGGGCCAACGTCCTGACTTTC	CASSQNLQGEYTGANVLTF
.	.	TRBJ2-1	TRBV12-3/TRBV12-4	TGTGCCAGCAGTTTACTAACCCCCATAGCGGTCAGCTCCTACAATGAGCAGTTCTTC	CASSLLTPIAVSSYNEQFF
.	.	TRBJ1-2	TRBV4-3	TGCGCCAGCAGCCAGTTAACAGGGCTGGGCGGCTACACCTTC	CASSQLTGLGGYTF
.	TRBD1	TRBJ2-6	TRBV3-1	TGTGCCAGCAGTCACCCCGAACAGGGGGACTCTGGGGCCAACGTCCTGACTTTC	CASSHPEQGDSGANVLTF
.	.	TRBJ2-5	TRBV3-1	TGTGCCAGCAGCGGGCGAGGTGGGACCCAGTACTTC	CASSGRGGTQYF
few	.	TRBJ1-5	TRBV29-1	TGCAGCGTTGCGCAGGGAGGGAATCAGCCCCAGCATTTT	CSVAQGGNQPQHF
.	TRBD1	TRBJ2-7	TRBV6-2/TRBV6-3	TGTGCCAGCAGCTATAGCCTCGGGACAGGGGCCTCCTACGAGCAGTACTTC	CASSYSLGTGASYEQYF
.	.	TRBJ2-7	TRBV29-1	TGCAGCGTTGAAGGAACAGGGGACTCCTCCTACAATGAGCAGTACTTC	CSVEGTGDSSYNEQYF
.	.	TRBJ1-1	TRBV27	TGTGCCAGCAGATTTAGCACTGAAGCTTTCTTT	CASRFSTEAFF
few	TRBD2	TRBJ2-5	TRBV7-2	TGTGCCAGCAGCCCCTCGGGGGTTAGCGGGCTAGAGACCCAGTACTTC	CASSPSGVSGLETQYF
.	TRBD1	TRBJ2-7	TRBV28	TGTGCCAGCAGTTTAAAAACCGGGACAGCCTCCTCCTACGAGCAGTACTTC	CASSLKTGTASSYEQYF
.	.	TRBJ2-7	TRBV30	TGTGCCTGGAACTCACCGCCGACAGGGAGGGCCTACGAGCAGTACTTC	CAWNSPPTGRAYEQYF
.	TRBD2	TRBJ2-2	TRBV12-3/TRBV12-4	TGTGCCAGCATTGGGGGGGCGAACACCGGGGAGCTGTTTTTT	CASIGGANTGELFF
few	.	TRBJ2-7	TRBV9	TGTGCCAGCAGCGGTGCGACAACCTACGAGCAGTACTTC	CASSGATTYEQYF
.	.	TRBJ1-5	TRBV20-1	TGCAGTGCTAGAACGACCCGGTCGCTCAATCAGCCCCAGCATTTT	CSARTTRSLNQPQHF